The sequence of this TCR beta chain was determined in a study of early T cells in non-severe SARS-CoV-2 infection. Notes on the study in general: VDJdb-based matching was biased toward anti-spike CD8 responses and missed private and CD4 specificities.

Germline V gene sequence: CDR1 GTSNPN, CDR2 SVGIG (reference sequence). This CDR3 is 11 amino acids long. Trimming removed 1 base at V and 4 bases at J, with 5 bases between. The TCR library protocol was used to attach unique molecular identifiers. These identifiers were attached to individual cDNA molecules. A single record per CDR3 protein comes from TCRdb applying MiXCR to the 5' RACE reads. The sample yields tens of thousands of distinct CDR3 sequences, roughly 5.9% seen once. This clonotype showed up many times. The antigen is not known. The TCR comes from an adult who was a healthcare worker with PCR-confirmed SARS-CoV-2 infection or an uninfected control (not recorded which). This chain connects TRBV30 to TRBJ2-7; D unresolved. Sequencing was carried out using whole blood. In DNA, the CDR3 is TGTGCCTGGAGTGGGCGTTACGAGCAGTACTTC. It codes for CAWSGRYEQYF.